The 7 T cell receptor beta chains given below trace back to one sample, sequenced in a study of blood T cell repertoires in COVID-19. Only in-frame clones appear in the TCRdb table, and some are missing; sequencing was by immunoSEQ multiplex PCR. This repertoire shows 250,000 to 350,000 clones, approximately 88% found once; its top ten account for roughly 0.96%. The sample taken for sequencing was peripheral blood. These receptors all come from a woman aged 40 to 50 who had recovered from COVID-19.

V is TRBV6-5 and J is TRBJ2-7; TRBD2 matches at 9 bases. CDR3 length equals 15 residues. The germline CDR1 and CDR2 sequences are MNHEY and SVGAGI. V shed 4 bases and J 2 bases; nucleotides not matched to a gene: 6. CDR3 amino acids: CASSSKAGGTYEQYF. CDR3 nucleotide sequence: TGTGCCAGCAGTTCCAAAGCGGGAGGTACCTACGAGCAGTACTTC.

This clone came up once. The CDR3 spells CASSPIDRGDTGELFF. DNA of the CDR3: TGTGCCAGCAGTCCAATCGACAGGGGAGACACCGGGGAGCTGTTTTTT. This rearrangement joins TRBV27 to TRBJ2-2, with 8 bases identical to TRBD1. The germline gives CDR1 MNHEY, CDR2 SMNVEV (reference sequence). J lost 3 bases, V lost 5 bases, and 8 bases had no gene match. The CDR3 loop spans 16 amino acids.

The chain links TRBV7-6 to TRBJ2-7; TRBD2 matches at 10 bases. Germline CDR1 reads SGHVS; CDR2 reads FNYEAQ. V lost 1 base and J lost 1; bases outside the gene matches: 13. The CDR3 runs 19 residues. The CDR3 region has the DNA TGTGCCAGCAGCTTAGTTACAGGAGGAACGGGACTAGCGTCCTACGAGCAGTACTTC. Translated, it gives CASSLVTGGTGLASYEQYF.

The V gene is TRBV5-4, the J gene TRBJ2-5, with 10 nucleotides matching TRBD1. The CDR3 has 14 residues. Losses at the gene ends were 4 bases for V and 7 bases for J; bases not matched to a gene: 7. Germline V gene lookup returns CDR1 SGHNT and CDR2 YYREEE (reference sequence). CDR3: CASSQGQGSGTQYF. Written as DNA, the CDR3 is TGTGCCAGCAGCCAGGGACAGGGGTCCGGGACCCAGTACTTC.

This clone has just one count. The gene calls are TRBV30 and TRBJ2-3; possible D gene TRBD2, 7 bases. There are 15 residues in the CDR3. Per germline, CDR1 GTSNPN and CDR2 SVGIG (reference sequence). Trimming took off 0 bases at V and 3 bases at J, with 13 bases between the two ends. The CDR3 nucleotides read TGTGCCTGGAGTGTGGGGGGCGGGAGAACAGATACGCAGTATTTT. It codes for CAWSVGGGRTDTQYF.

This clone has just one count. The V gene is TRBV30, the J gene TRBJ1-4; 12 nucleotides match TRBD1. The CDR3 is 16 amino acids. The V segment lost 3 bases and the J segment 6 bases; nucleotides outside the gene matches: 8. Per the germline V gene, CDR1 is GTSNPN and CDR2 is SVGIG (reference sequence). DNA of the CDR3: TGTGCCTGGAGGGCGGGGACAGGGGGCCTTCATGAAAAACTGTTTTTT. Translation gives CAWRAGTGGLHEKLFF.

In DNA, the CDR3 is TGTGCCAGCAGCTTTGGGGGCGGACAGGGGATGTGGGGCTACACCTTC. It codes for CASSFGGGQGMWGYTF. This chain joins TRBV7-2 and TRBJ1-2; 9 bases agree with TRBD1. The CDR3 extends over 16 amino acids. Looked up from germline, CDR1 is SGHTA and CDR2 is FQGNSA. Germline trimming cut 3 bases from V and 8 bases from J; bases unmatched to any gene: 13.